A single sample is the source of the 16 T cell receptor beta chains below, sequenced in a study of blood T cell repertoires in COVID-19. Clones were read by immunoSEQ multiplex PCR, and TCRdb kept only the in-frame ones, dropping some. Counted here are some 490,000 clones, roughly 88% occurring once; the ten biggest clones make up 3.2%. The sequencing input was peripheral blood. The receptors here all came from a human donor in a cohort sampled during active COVID-19.

This clone was counted a single time. One end of the junction fails to match germline, which may point to a read error. The chain uses TRBV7-2 and TRBJ2-7, with TRBD1 identical over 8 bases. The CDR3 covers 13 residues. The V gene's germline CDR1 is SGHTA and CDR2 FQGNSA. In nucleotides, the CDR3 is TGTGCCAGCAGCTCCCCAGCTCCGGGACAGGTAGACTTC. This encodes CASSSPAPGQVDF. The whole variable domain, remainder taken from reference TRBV7-2 and TRBJ2-7, is GAGVSQSPSNKVTEKGKDVELRCDPISGHTALYWYRQSLGQGLEFLIYFQGNSAPDKSGLPSDRFSAERTGGSVSTLTIQRTQQEDSAVYLCASSSPAPGQVDFGPGTRLTVT.

V usage is TRBV18 and J usage is TRBJ2-3; the D gene is possibly TRBD2 (5 bases). Germline assignment: CDR1 KGHSH and CDR2 LQKENI. There are 14 residues in the CDR3. V was clipped by 4 bases and J by 0 bases, with 8 bases between them. CDR3 region: CASSRSGSTDTQYF. DNA of the CDR3: TGTGCCAGCTCACGGTCGGGGAGCACAGATACGCAGTATTTT.

CDR3 coding DNA: TGTGCCAGCAGTTACTCCGGGACAGCCCTAAGTGAAAAACTGTTTTTT. Encoded protein: CASSYSGTALSEKLFF. The J gene is TRBJ1-4, the V gene TRBV6-5; the match to TRBD1 covers 7 bases. J was trimmed by 7 bases and V by 0 bases; bases with no gene match: 8. The CDR3 totals 16 residues. Germline lookup yields CDR1 MNHEY and CDR2 SVGAGI.

The chain carries TRBV5-1 and TRBJ2-7; 8 bases align to TRBD2. Germline values: CDR1 SGHRS, CDR2 YFSETQ. CDR3 length: 15 residues. Trimming took 2 bases from V and 2 from J; bases not matched to a gene: 6. The chain's CDR3 is CASSLTSGPAYEQYF. The CDR3 DNA reads TGCGCCAGCAGCTTAACTAGCGGACCAGCCTACGAGCAGTACTTC.

This sequence joins TRBV5-4 and TRBJ2-3; 8 nucleotides agree with TRBD2. CDR1 SGHNT and CDR2 YYREEE come from the germline V gene (reference sequence). This CDR3 spans 16 amino acids. The J segment lost 0 bases and the V segment lost 3 bases, leaving 6 bases of the junction unmatched. This CDR3 is CASSSSGTRSTDTQYF. As DNA, the CDR3 is TGTGCCAGCAGCTCGTCCGGGACTAGGAGCACAGATACGCAGTATTTT.

This clone was detected only once. The gene calls are TRBV7-8 and TRBJ1-6; tentative D call: TRBD1 (5 bases). The CDR3 has 16 residues. The germline V gene has CDR1 SGHVS and CDR2 FQNEAQ. V was shortened by 5 bases and J by 7 bases, with 18 bases between the two germline ends. Here the CDR3 DNA reads TGTGCCAGCAGCCCCCGGGCAGGAGGGACGAATTCACCCCTCCACTTT. This codes for CASSPRAGGTNSPLHF.

This sequence joins TRBV7-2 and TRBJ2-7; possibly TRBD1 for D (5 bases). Per germline, CDR1 SGHTA and CDR2 FQGNSA. This CDR3 region has 15 residues. V lost 1 base and J 0 bases, leaving 10 bases between the germline ends. CDR3 region: CASSLDRRSSYEQYF. DNA of the CDR3: TGTGCCAGCAGCTTAGACAGGCGTAGCTCCTACGAGCAGTACTTC.

V and J are TRBV9 and TRBJ2-1, with a possible D match to TRBD2 (6 bases). Germline V gene sequence: CDR1 SGDLS, CDR2 YYNGEE. This CDR3 spans 13 amino acids. V was cut by 6 bases and J by 4 bases, with 11 bases left in between. In DNA form, the CDR3 reads TGTGCCAGCACACGGGGGTCTTACAATGAGCAGTTCTTC. Amino acid sequence: CASTRGSYNEQFF.

The chain combines TRBV7-3 with TRBJ2-2; weak D call: TRBD2 (6 bases). This CDR3 contains 16 residues. With 0 bases removed from V and 6 bases from J, the gap between germline ends came to 14 bases. Germline V gene lookup returns CDR1 SGHTA and CDR2 FQGTGA. The CDR3 sequence is CASSLTGGTGAGELFF. CDR3 DNA sequence: TGTGCCAGCAGCTTAACCGGCGGGACGGGCGCCGGGGAGCTGTTTTTT.

This chain links TRBV4-1 with TRBJ2-7; 12 bases map to TRBD2. Looked up from germline, CDR1 is MGHRA and CDR2 is YSYEKL. This CDR3 contains 17 residues. V lost 0 bases and J lost 2; bases outside the gene matches: 5. DNA for the CDR3: TGCGCCAGCAGCCAAGAGTCTGGACTAGCGGGAACCTACGAGCAGTACTTC. Protein: CASSQESGLAGTYEQYF.

The V call is TRBV19, the J call TRBJ2-7; D uncertain. The germline V gene has CDR1 LNHDA and CDR2 SQIVND (reference sequence). The CDR3 consists of 13 residues. V dropped 5 bases and J dropped 3 bases, with 11 bases sitting between them. CDR3 nucleotide sequence: TGTGCCAGTAGTCGGTCCAGGAACTACGAGCAGTACTTC. It yields the protein CASSRSRNYEQYF.

CDR3 DNA sequence: TGTGCCAGCAGTGGAGCAGCCGTTCCTTACAATGAGCAGTTCTTC. Its protein product is CASSGAAVPYNEQFF. V is TRBV2 and J is TRBJ2-1, with D uncertain. CDR3 size: 15 residues. Germline V gives CDR1 SNHLY, CDR2 FYNNEI. The V and J ends lost 4 bases and 4 bases respectively, with 14 bases between them.

The chain recombines TRBV3-1 (or the pseudogene TRBV3-2) with TRBJ2-7; 12 bases align to TRBD2. Germline trimming cut 0 bases from V and 7 bases from J; bases unmatched to any gene: 7. The CDR3 has 16 amino acids. Germline V gene sequence: CDR1 LGHDT, CDR2 YNNKEL (reference sequence). The CDR3 loop is CASSQDGLAGSGEQYF. The CDR3 DNA reads as TGTGCCAGCAGCCAAGACGGACTAGCGGGATCCGGAGAGCAGTACTTC.

DNA of the CDR3: TGTGCCAGCAGCGTAGGGGGCAGGGGTGGGACTAATGAAAAACTGTTTTTT. Its translation is CASSVGGRGGTNEKLFF. The chain has TRBV9 and TRBJ1-4, with D perhaps TRBD1 (6 bases). Germline V gives CDR1 SGDLS, CDR2 YYNGEE. The ends were cut back, 0 bases at V and 2 bases at J, with 14 bases in the middle. This CDR3 comprises 17 residues.

V is TRBV7-9 and J is TRBJ2-7; 8 nucleotides line up with TRBD2. The germline gives CDR1 SEHNR, CDR2 FQNEAQ (reference sequence). V was clipped by 6 bases and J by 5 bases; unmatched bases: 9. The CDR3 is made up of 14 amino acids. For the CDR3, the DNA is TGTGCCAGCAGACGGGGGGGCGGAGACGACGAGCAGTACTTC. It translates to CASRRGGGDDEQYF.

V usage is TRBV19 and J usage is TRBJ1-2, with 8 bases identical to TRBD1. The CDR3 spans 13 residues. CDR1 LNHDA and CDR2 SQIVND come from the germline V gene (reference sequence). Trimming removed 6 bases from V and 9 bases from J; junction bases left unmatched: 9. Here the CDR3 reads CASRRGQDRSYTF. The CDR3 DNA follows: TGTGCCAGTAGAAGGGGACAGGATCGGAGCTACACCTTC.